This T cell receptor (beta chain) is drawn from a study of T and B cells in COVID-19 patients. Study information: COVID-19 patients gave peripheral blood either during active infection or after recovery. Critical illness requiring mechanical ventilation or extracorporeal membrane oxygenation affected three fifths of the roughly 20 active-infection patients.

BIOMED2 TRB-A/B primer pools were used in multiplex TRB PCR. TCRdb re-derived calls from the multiplex PCR reads in MiXCR, one entry per CDR3 protein. The data hold around 9,000 distinct CDR3 sequences, with around a third observed a single time. The CDR3 totals 14 residues. Germline CDR1 reads MNHEY; CDR2 reads SVGAGI. The ends were cut back, 0 bases at V and 4 bases at J, with 7 bases in the middle. In its sample, this clonotype was seen a few times. Antigen: not known. Study-wide findings and caveats: Sorted SARS-CoV-2-responsive or tetramer+ T cells and CD4+, regulatory and CD8+ subsets were not yet sequenced. Early severe-case samples and blood from mildly ill patients during symptoms were in short supply.

Blood genomic DNA input for TRB amplification was roughly 220-500 ng. This chain connects TRBV6-5 to TRBJ1-3, with D uncertain. Sequencing was done on a sample of blood. The TCR originated in a human donor who had recovered from COVID-19. The CDR3 is CASSYSSGGNTIYF. The CDR3 DNA sequence: TGTGCCAGCAGTTACTCGTCGGGAGGAAACACCATATATTTT.